The 30 T cell receptor beta chains below were found in one sample sequenced in a study of neurological immune-mediated disorders. TCRdb called the 5' RACE reads again in MiXCR, with one record for every CDR3 protein. Of under 50,000 distinct CDR3 sequences in the sample, roughly 23% were seen once. Sequenced input: PBMCs. Receptor source: a woman in her seventies in good health.

This clonotype was counted many times. The chain links TRBV29-1 to TRBJ1-2; D possibly corresponds to TRBD1 (5 bases). The V end lost 3 bases, the J end lost 5 bases, and 13 bases lay between the germline ends. This CDR3 has 13 amino acids. Germline V gene lookup returns CDR1 SQVTM and CDR2 ANQGSEA. CDR3 nucleotides: TGCAGCGTTGATCATCCAGGGCCATATGGCTACACCTTC. Protein: CSVDHPGPYGYTF.

This clonotype was observed a few times. V is TRBV7-9 and J is TRBJ2-1; D possibly corresponds to TRBD1 (5 bases). V dropped 2 bases and J dropped 8 bases, with 10 bases sitting between them. The CDR3 sequence is 13 residues long. Germline CDR1 and CDR2: SEHNR and FQNEAQ (reference sequence). CDR3 amino acids: CASSLLQGDEQFF. DNA for the CDR3: TGTGCCAGCAGCTTACTTCAAGGGGATGAGCAGTTCTTC.

The chain employs TRBV24-1 and TRBJ2-6, with D unresolved. This CDR3 spans 13 amino acids. CDR1 KGHDR and CDR2 SFDVKD come from the germline V gene. Between the trimmed V and J ends, which lost 10 bases and 2 bases, there was a span of 8 bases. CDR3 DNA sequence: TGTGCCACTGAGAATCCTGGGGCCAACGTCCTGACTTTC. It specifies CATENPGANVLTF.

This clonotype is labeled as large. The J gene is TRBJ2-3, the V gene TRBV20-1; 11 bases match TRBD2. The germline CDR1 and CDR2 sequences are DFQATT and SNEGSKA (reference sequence). V gave up 6 bases and J gave up 1 base; unmatched junction bases: 6. This CDR3 contains 15 residues. The CDR3 reads CSATGLAGRTDTQYF. The DNA for the CDR3 is TGCAGTGCAACCGGACTAGCGGGCCGCACAGATACGCAGTATTTT.

The chain joins TRBV29-1 to TRBJ2-6, with a weak D call TRBD1 (6 bases). Germline-derived CDR1 and CDR2 are SQVTM and ANQGSEA. Trimming took off 4 bases at V and 7 bases at J, with 8 bases between the two ends. This CDR3 is 12 amino acids long. The CDR3 protein is CSVGGGANVLTF. The DNA of the CDR3 is TGCAGCGTTGGAGGGGGTGCCAACGTCCTGACTTTC.

This clonotype came up many times. The chain links TRBV10-3 to TRBJ2-7, with 9 bases identical to TRBD1. The trim removed 3 bases at V and 1 base at J, leaving 7 bases unmatched. This CDR3 spans 16 amino acids. Germline V CDR1 and CDR2: ENHRY, SYGVKD. The CDR3 loop is CAISDSDRGVSYEQYF. The DNA of the CDR3 is TGTGCCATCAGTGATTCTGACAGGGGGGTTTCCTACGAGCAGTACTTC.

In this sample, this clonotype turned up many times. In DNA form, the CDR3 reads TGTGCCAGCAGTTTAATCCGCCAGGGATTCACAGATACGCAGTATTTT. The encoded protein is CASSLIRQGFTDTQYF. V gene TRBV28 combines with J gene TRBJ2-3, with D perhaps TRBD1 (5 bases). V lost 2 bases and J lost 2, with 14 bases in between. The CDR3 consists of 16 residues. Germline V gene data show CDR1 as MDHEN and CDR2 as SYDVKM.

V and J are TRBV7-9 and TRBJ1-4; D call uncertain. V lost 5 bases, J lost 8 bases, and 18 bases lay in between. The germline V gene encodes CDR1 SEHNR and CDR2 FQNEAQ (reference sequence). CDR3 length: 15 residues. The CDR3 region has the DNA TGTGCCAGCAGCAATAGAAAGGAGTCTAGCGAAAAACTGTTTTTT. Amino acids: CASSNRKESSEKLFF.

This clonotype has ten or more counts. J is TRBJ2-7 and V is TRBV14; D is undetermined. V was trimmed by 1 base and J by 9 bases, leaving 13 bases between them. CDR1 is SGHDN, CDR2 FVKESK, per germline. The CDR3 loop spans 13 amino acids. CDR3: CASSQGQLVGQYF. The DNA of the CDR3 is TGTGCCAGCAGCCAAGGCCAGCTCGTGGGGCAGTACTTC.

This clonotype was seen ten or more times. The chain recombines TRBV5-1 with TRBJ2-7; TRBD1 is a possible D gene (6 bases). V shed 4 bases and J shed 5 bases, with 13 bases lying between them. The CDR3 has 13 residues. Germline CDR1 and CDR2: SGHRS and YFSETQ. This CDR3 is CASSPNTGNEQYF. The CDR3 bases are TGCGCCAGCAGCCCAAACACAGGGAACGAGCAGTACTTC.

This clonotype was counted a few times. This chain uses TRBV12-2 with TRBJ1-5. TRBV12-2 counts as a pseudogene. This CDR3 is 12 amino acids long. The CDR3 DNA sequence: TGTGCAAGGGTTGTGAGGAATCAGCCCCAGCATTTT. It specifies CARVVRNQPQHF.

At least ten counts were recorded for this clonotype. The chain is built from TRBV7-2 and TRBJ2-1; D possibly corresponds to TRBD1 (6 bases). Trimming stripped 5 bases from V and 3 bases from J, with 14 bases between. This CDR3 is built from 15 residues. Germline V lookup: CDR1 SGHTA, CDR2 FQGNSA. The CDR3 DNA follows: TGTGCCAGCAGCAACCGGGACACCCTCTACAATGAGCAGTTCTTC. It yields the protein CASSNRDTLYNEQFF.

Regarding this clonotype: An end of the junction differs from the germline gene, which may be a read error. The chain uses TRBV12-3 or TRBV12-4 and TRBJ1-2; the D is unclear. The CDR3 runs 13 residues. The CDR3 region has the DNA TGTGCCAGCAGTTTTCCACATTACTATGGCTACACCTTT. Translation: CASSFPHYYGYTF.

This clonotype was seen many times. CDR3 residues: CASSRRTAQETQYF. The CDR3 DNA is TGTGCCAGCAGCCGACGGACAGCTCAAGAGACCCAGTACTTC. The rearrangement joins TRBV3-1 to TRBJ2-5; D is possibly TRBD1 (6 bases). Germline CDR1 LGHDT, CDR2 YNNKEL (reference sequence). The germline V and J ends were trimmed by 4 bases and 2 bases, with 11 bases remaining between them. The CDR3 loop spans 14 amino acids.

This clonotype was found many times. This sequence joins TRBV7-2 and TRBJ1-1; 9 nucleotides align to TRBD1. The CDR3 totals 15 residues. The germline V gene has CDR1 SGHTA and CDR2 FQGNSA. The ends lost 3 bases at V and 1 base at J; junction bases unmatched: 3. The CDR3 protein is CASSLPDRGNTEAFF. The CDR3 nucleotides read TGTGCCAGCAGCTTGCCGGACAGGGGGAACACTGAAGCTTTCTTT.

This clonotype occurred many times. The rearrangement joins TRBV5-1 to TRBJ2-3; possible D gene TRBD2, 6 bases. The V end was cut by 4 bases, the J end by 3 bases, with 15 bases between. CDR3 size: 15 residues. Germline values: CDR1 SGHRS, CDR2 YFSETQ. CDR3 protein: CASSPDAGTTDTQYF. CDR3 DNA sequence: TGCGCCAGCAGCCCGGATGCAGGGACTACAGATACGCAGTATTTT.

Comments on this clonotype: This sequence may be a read error, since a much larger clone differs from it by one base. This chain joins TRBV6-6 and TRBJ1-6; weak D call: TRBD1 (5 bases). Trimming took off 4 bases at V and 7 bases at J, with 14 bases between the two ends. The CDR3 is 15 amino acids. The germline gives CDR1 MNHNY, CDR2 SVGAGI (reference sequence). For the CDR3, the DNA is TGTGCCAGCAGTTCCCCCCAGGGAATGAATTCACCCCTCCACTTT. Its translation: CASSSPQGMNSPLHF.

This clonotype was found many times. The CDR3 loop reads CASSPLTGARGTDTQYF. The DNA for the CDR3 is TGTGCCAGCAGCCCGTTAACGGGAGCTCGGGGCACAGATACGCAGTATTTT. V gene TRBV3-1 combines with J gene TRBJ2-3, with D perhaps TRBD2 (6 bases). Trimming removed 4 bases at V and 1 base at J, with 18 bases between. The V gene's germline CDR1 is LGHDT and CDR2 YNNKEL (reference sequence). The CDR3 length is 17 residues.

CDR3 in DNA: TGTGCCAGCAGTTTAACGGGAGAGGTGGAGACCCAGTACTTC. Protein: CASSLTGEVETQYF. This chain links TRBV12-3 or TRBV12-4 with TRBJ2-5; tentative D call: TRBD2 (6 bases). V lost 2 bases to trimming and J lost 5 bases, with 12 bases between them. The CDR3 is made up of 14 amino acids.

This clonotype was recorded many times. The CDR3 loop reads CASSWAGLNTEAFF. The CDR3 DNA reads as TGCGCCAGCAGCTGGGCCGGGCTGAACACTGAAGCTTTCTTT. The V gene is TRBV5-1, the J gene TRBJ1-1, with unresolved D. Germline CDR1 reads SGHRS; CDR2 reads YFSETQ. The CDR3 is made up of 14 amino acids. Trimming pared 3 bases from V and 0 bases from J, leaving 9 bases between.

This rearrangement joins TRBV3-1 to TRBJ2-5, with a possible D match to TRBD2 (5 bases). The CDR3 loop spans 13 amino acids. V lost 1 base, J lost 5 bases, and 8 bases lay in between. In germline, CDR1 is LGHDT, CDR2 YNNKEL (reference sequence). CDR3 nucleotide sequence: TGTGCCAGCAGCCAAGTACGCGGGGAGACCCAGTACTTC. As protein: CASSQVRGETQYF.

This clonotype showed up many times. The chain recombines TRBV15 with TRBJ2-3, with TRBD2 as a possible D gene (6 bases). This CDR3 spans 13 amino acids. V was clipped by 2 bases and J by 5 bases, with 8 bases between them. Germline values: CDR1 LNHNV, CDR2 YYDKDF (reference sequence). The CDR3 is CATSRKEGDTQYF. The DNA for the CDR3 is TGTGCCACCAGCAGAAAGGAGGGAGATACGCAGTATTTT.

Many counts were recorded for this clonotype. The chain is built from TRBV5-1 and TRBJ2-5; the match to TRBD2 covers 9 bases. Germline CDR1 SGHRS, CDR2 YFSETQ. This CDR3 is built from 15 residues. Trimming took 0 bases from V and 5 from J; bases not matched to a gene: 5. CDR3 region: CASSLGGRAPETQYF. CDR3 in DNA: TGCGCCAGCAGCTTGGGCGGGAGGGCCCCCGAGACCCAGTACTTC.

The J gene is TRBJ2-7, the V gene TRBV2; D may be TRBD2 (6 bases). The germline V gene has CDR1 SNHLY and CDR2 FYNNEI. Trimming removed 4 bases from V and 2 bases from J, with 9 bases in between. The CDR3 length is 13 residues. The CDR3 nucleotides read TGTGCCAGCAGTGTGGCGGGACCCTACGAGCAGTACTTC. Residues: CASSVAGPYEQYF.

In this sample, this clonotype turned up many times. The chain has TRBV20-1 and TRBJ2-2; D assignment may be TRBD1 or TRBD2 (5 bases each). The CDR3 has 11 amino acids. Germline CDR1 and CDR2: DFQATT and SNEGSKA (reference sequence). V lost 3 bases to trimming and J lost 8 bases, with 7 bases between them. In nucleotides, the CDR3 is TGCAGTGCTAGTGAGGGGGGGGAGCTGTTTTTT. Its translation is CSASEGGELFF.

As to this clonotype: An end of the junction does not agree with germline; a read error may underlie this. The chain links TRBV5-1 to TRBJ2-2, with TRBD1 as a possible D gene (5 bases). CDR3 length: 16 amino acids. CDR1 and CDR2 (germline): SGHRS, YFSETQ. This chain's CDR3 is CASSLAGQGNTVEPFF. The CDR3 DNA reads as TGCGCCAGCAGCTTGGCCGGGCAGGGAAACACCGTGGAGCCGTTTTTT.

Many counts were recorded for this clonotype. The V gene is TRBV20-1, the J gene TRBJ2-6; a weak D match, TRBD1 (6 bases). Trimming took 5 bases from V and 2 from J, leaving 16 bases between them. This CDR3 spans 16 amino acids. Germline assignment: CDR1 DFQATT and CDR2 SNEGSKA (reference sequence). As DNA, the CDR3 is TGCAGTGCTGCCGAGCTACAGGGAACTGGGGCCAACGTCCTGACTTTC. It is translated as CSAAELQGTGANVLTF.

There are many counts of this clonotype. The genes are TRBV20-1 and TRBJ2-2; a weak D match, TRBD2 (6 bases). V shed 6 bases and J shed 5 bases, with 16 bases lying between them. Germline values: CDR1 DFQATT, CDR2 SNEGSKA (reference sequence). The CDR3 is 14 amino acids. The CDR3 DNA sequence: TGCAGTGCGAAGTCCGGGAGACTAACCGGGGAGCTGTTTTTT. Protein: CSAKSGRLTGELFF.

This chain joins TRBV5-1 and TRBJ1-2; 9 nucleotides line up with TRBD1. The germline gives CDR1 SGHRS, CDR2 YFSETQ. The V gene end was trimmed by 2 bases and the J gene end by 8 bases; junction bases not matched to a gene: 7. This CDR3 is 14 amino acids long. The CDR3 is CASSLIRTGDGYTF. Here the CDR3 DNA reads TGCGCCAGCAGCTTAATTCGGACAGGGGACGGCTACACCTTC.

The chain couples TRBV7-2 to TRBJ1-1; D unclear. In germline, CDR1 is SGHTA, CDR2 FQGNSA. Trimming cost V 1 base and J 9 bases, with 12 bases left between them. CDR3 length: 13 residues. CDR3 region: CASSLGGRVKAFF. DNA for the CDR3: TGTGCCAGCAGCTTAGGGGGTAGGGTTAAAGCTTTCTTT.